This TCR beta chain was sequenced in a study of control samples from healthy donors and cancer patients. The length of the CDR3 is 14 residues. Looked up from germline, CDR1 is SNHLY and CDR2 is FYNNEI. Trimming took 8 bases from V and 0 from J, leaving 11 bases between them. Here immunoSEQ multiplex PCR was the method, and the copy in TCRdb shows in-frame clones only, minus some. The sample holds 160,000 or so clones, about 94% seen once. This TCR was sampled from a man aged 45-65 years in good health. This chain connects TRBV2 to TRBJ2-1, with unresolved D. Material: blood. DNA of the CDR3: TGTGCCAGCTCGGCGCGGAGCTCCTACAATGAGCAGTTCTTC. This codes for CASSARSSYNEQFF.